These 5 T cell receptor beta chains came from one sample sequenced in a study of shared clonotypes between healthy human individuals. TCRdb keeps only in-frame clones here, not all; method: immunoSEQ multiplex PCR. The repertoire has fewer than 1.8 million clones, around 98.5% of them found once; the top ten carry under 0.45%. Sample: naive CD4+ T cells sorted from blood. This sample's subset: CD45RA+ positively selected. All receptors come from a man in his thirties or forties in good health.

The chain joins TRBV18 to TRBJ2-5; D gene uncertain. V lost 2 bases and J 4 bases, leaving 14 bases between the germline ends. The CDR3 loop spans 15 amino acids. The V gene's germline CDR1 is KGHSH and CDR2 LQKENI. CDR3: CASSPGMGIGETQYF. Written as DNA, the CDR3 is TGTGCCAGCTCACCAGGCATGGGGATTGGAGAGACCCAGTACTTC. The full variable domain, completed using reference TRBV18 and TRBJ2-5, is NAGVMQNPRHLVRRRGQEARLRCSPMKGHSHVYWYRQLPEEGLKFMVYLQKENIIDESGMPKERFSAEFPKEGPSILRIQQVVRGDSAAYFCASSPGMGIGETQYFGPGTRLLVL.

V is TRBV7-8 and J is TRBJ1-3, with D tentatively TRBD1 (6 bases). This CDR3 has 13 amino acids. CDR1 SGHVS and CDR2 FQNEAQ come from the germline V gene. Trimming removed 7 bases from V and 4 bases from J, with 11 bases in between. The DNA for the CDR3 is TGTGCCAGCACTGAGGGGGGAGGAAACACCATATATTTT. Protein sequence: CASTEGGGNTIYF.

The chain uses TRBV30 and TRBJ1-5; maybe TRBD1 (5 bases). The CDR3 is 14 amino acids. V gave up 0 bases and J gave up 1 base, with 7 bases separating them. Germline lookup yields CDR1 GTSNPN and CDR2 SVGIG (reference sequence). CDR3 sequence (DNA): TGTGCCTGGAGTGTATGGGACAGCAATCAGCCCCAGCATTTT. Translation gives CAWSVWDSNQPQHF.

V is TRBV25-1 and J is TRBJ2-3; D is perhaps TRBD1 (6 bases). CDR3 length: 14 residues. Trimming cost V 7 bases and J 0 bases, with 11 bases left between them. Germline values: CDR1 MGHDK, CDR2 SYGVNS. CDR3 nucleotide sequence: TGTGCCAGCACCAAGGACAGAAGCACAGATACGCAGTATTTT. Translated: CASTKDRSTDTQYF.

As DNA, the CDR3 is TGTGCCAGCTCACCGCGGACAGGGGGCACCTACGAGCAGTACTTC. This sequence encodes CASSPRTGGTYEQYF. J is TRBJ2-7 and V is TRBV18; TRBD1 aligns across 11 bases. In germline, CDR1 is KGHSH, CDR2 LQKENI. Unmatched junction bases numbered 3, after V lost 3 bases and J lost 2 bases. The CDR3 consists of 15 residues.